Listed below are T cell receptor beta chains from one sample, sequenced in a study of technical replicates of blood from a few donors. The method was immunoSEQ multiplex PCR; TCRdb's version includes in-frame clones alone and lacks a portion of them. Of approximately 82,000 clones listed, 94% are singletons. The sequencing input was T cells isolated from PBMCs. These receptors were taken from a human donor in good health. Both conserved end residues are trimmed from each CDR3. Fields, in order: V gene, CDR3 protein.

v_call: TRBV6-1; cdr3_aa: ASSVRTFTYEQY
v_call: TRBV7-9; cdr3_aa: ASSRTDVRAYEQY
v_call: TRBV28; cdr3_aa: ASSSRESRNEQF
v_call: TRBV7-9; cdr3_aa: ASSSRGGSYNEQF
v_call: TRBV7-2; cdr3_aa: ASSPIWRESEKLF
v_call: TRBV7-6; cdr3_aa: ASSYLRDADTQY
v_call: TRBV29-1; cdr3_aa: SVLPGVGGTDTQY
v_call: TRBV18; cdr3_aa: ASSTQDTDTQY
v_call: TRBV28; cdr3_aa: ASSQGGRKTQETQY
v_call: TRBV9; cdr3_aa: ASSEGQGRDQPQH
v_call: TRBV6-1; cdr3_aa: ASSETGGTGTDTQY
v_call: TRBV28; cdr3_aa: ASSPRQGKAF
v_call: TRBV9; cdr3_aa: ASSVTSSPYEQY
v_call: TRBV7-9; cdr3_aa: ASSPGIGIDTQY
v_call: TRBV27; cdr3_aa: ASTNRVSDLLGAQETQY
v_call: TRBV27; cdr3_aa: ASSNLRAGGTDNEQF
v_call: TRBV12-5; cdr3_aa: ASGLVLTGEHTGELF
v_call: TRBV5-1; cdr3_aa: ASSRGPYEQY
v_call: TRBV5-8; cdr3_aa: ASSVSARGDQPQH
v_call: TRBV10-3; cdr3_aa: AISESQGLAGVSNEQY
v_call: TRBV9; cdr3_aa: ASSPRTSGDEQY
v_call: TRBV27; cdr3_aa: ASRQRQGAQETQY
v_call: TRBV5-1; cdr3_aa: ASSPWVRGSETQY
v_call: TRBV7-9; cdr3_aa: ASSLGQGREQY
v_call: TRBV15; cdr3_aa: ATSRPGGNQPQH